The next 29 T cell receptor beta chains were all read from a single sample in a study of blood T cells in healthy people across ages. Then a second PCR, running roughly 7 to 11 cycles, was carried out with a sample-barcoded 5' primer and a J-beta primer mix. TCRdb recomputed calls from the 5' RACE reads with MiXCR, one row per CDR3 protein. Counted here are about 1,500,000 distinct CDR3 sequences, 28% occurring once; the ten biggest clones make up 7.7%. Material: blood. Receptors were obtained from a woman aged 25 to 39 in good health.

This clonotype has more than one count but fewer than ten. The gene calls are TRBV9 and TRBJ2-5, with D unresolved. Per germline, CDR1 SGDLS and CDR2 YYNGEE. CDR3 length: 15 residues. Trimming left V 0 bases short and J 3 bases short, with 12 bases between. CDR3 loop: CASSVGAGFEETQYF. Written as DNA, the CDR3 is TGTGCCAGCAGCGTAGGTGCCGGGTTCGAAGAGACCCAGTACTTC.

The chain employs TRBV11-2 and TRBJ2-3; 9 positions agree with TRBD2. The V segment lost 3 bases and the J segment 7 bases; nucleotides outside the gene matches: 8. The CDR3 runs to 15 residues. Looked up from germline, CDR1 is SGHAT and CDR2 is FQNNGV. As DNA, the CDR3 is TGTGCCAGCAGCTTTGGTAGCGGGGGCGGAAATACGCAGTATTTT. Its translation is CASSFGSGGGNTQYF. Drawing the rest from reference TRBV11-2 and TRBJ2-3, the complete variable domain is EAGVAQSPRYKIIEKRQSVAFWCNPISGHATLYWYQQILGQGPKLLIQFQNNGVVDDSQLPKDRFSAERLKGVDSTLKIQPAKLEDSAVYLCASSFGSGGGNTQYFGPGTRLTVL.

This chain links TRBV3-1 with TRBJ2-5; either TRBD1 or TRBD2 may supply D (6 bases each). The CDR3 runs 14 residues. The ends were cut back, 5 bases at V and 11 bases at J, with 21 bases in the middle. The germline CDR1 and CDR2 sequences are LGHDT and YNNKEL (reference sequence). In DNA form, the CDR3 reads TGTGCCAGCAGCGATGCGGGACAAACCTATGAGCAGTACTTC. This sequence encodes CASSDAGQTYEQYF.

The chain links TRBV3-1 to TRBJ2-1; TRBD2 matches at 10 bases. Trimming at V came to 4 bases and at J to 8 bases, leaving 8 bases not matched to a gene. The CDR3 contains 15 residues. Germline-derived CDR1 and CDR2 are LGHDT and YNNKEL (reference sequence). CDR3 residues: CASSPTAGGRDEQFF. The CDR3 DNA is TGTGCCAGCAGCCCTACAGCGGGAGGGAGAGATGAGCAGTTCTTC.

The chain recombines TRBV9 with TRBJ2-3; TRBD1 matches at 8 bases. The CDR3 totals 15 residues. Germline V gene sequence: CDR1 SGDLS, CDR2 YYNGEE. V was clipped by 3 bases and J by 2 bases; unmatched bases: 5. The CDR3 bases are TGTGCCAGCAGCGCGACAGGGGTGCTCACAGATACGCAGTATTTT. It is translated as CASSATGVLTDTQYF. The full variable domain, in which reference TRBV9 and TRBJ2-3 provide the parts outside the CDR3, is DSGVTQTPKHLITATGQRVTLRCSPRSGDLSVYWYQQSLDQGLQFLIQYYNGEERAKGNILERFSAQQFPDLHSELNLSSLELGDSALYFCASSATGVLTDTQYFGPGTRLTVL.

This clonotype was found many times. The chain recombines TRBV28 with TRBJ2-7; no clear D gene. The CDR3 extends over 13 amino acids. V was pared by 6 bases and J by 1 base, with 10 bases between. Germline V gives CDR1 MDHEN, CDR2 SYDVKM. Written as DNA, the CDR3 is TGTGCCAGCAGGCGGACGGATTCCTACGAGCAGTACTTC. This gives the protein CASRRTDSYEQYF.

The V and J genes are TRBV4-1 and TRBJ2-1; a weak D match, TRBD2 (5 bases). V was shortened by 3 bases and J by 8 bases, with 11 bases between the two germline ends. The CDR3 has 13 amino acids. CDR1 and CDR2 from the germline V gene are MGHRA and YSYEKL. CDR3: CASSHDTGDEQFF. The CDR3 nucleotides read TGCGCCAGCAGCCACGACACCGGGGATGAGCAGTTCTTC.

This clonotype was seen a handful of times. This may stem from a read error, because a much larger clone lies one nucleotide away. The DNA of the CDR3 is TGTGCCAGTAGTATTGACGGAGCCCAGTTCTTC. It translates to CASSIDGAQFF. This chain connects TRBV19 to TRBJ2-1; D unclear. Germline assignment: CDR1 LNHDA and CDR2 SQIVND (reference sequence). Trimming stripped 3 bases from V and 13 bases from J, with 10 bases between. The CDR3 contains 11 residues.

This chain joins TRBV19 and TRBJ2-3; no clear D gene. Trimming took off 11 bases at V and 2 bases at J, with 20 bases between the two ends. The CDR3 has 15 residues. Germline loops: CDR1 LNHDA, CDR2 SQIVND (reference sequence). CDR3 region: CASRPGQVYTDTQYF. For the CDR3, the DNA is TGTGCCTCCCGCCCCGGCCAGGTTTACACAGATACGCAGTATTTT.

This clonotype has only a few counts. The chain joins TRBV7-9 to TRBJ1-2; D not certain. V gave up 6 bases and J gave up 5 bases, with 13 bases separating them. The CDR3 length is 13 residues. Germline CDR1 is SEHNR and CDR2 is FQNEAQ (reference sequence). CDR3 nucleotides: TGTGCCAGCAGATTTGATCAGGAGTATGGCTACACCTTC. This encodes CASRFDQEYGYTF.

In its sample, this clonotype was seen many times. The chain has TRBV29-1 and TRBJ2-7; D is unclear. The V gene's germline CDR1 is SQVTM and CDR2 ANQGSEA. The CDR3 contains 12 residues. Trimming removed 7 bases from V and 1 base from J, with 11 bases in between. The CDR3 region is CSGRTASYEQYF. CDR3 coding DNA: TGCAGCGGAAGGACGGCGTCCTACGAGCAGTACTTC.

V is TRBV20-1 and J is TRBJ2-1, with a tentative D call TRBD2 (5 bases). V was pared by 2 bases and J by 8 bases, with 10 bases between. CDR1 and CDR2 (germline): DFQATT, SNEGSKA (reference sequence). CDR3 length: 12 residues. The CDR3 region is CSARRGPHEQFF. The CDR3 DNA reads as TGCAGTGCTAGACGCGGGCCCCATGAGCAGTTCTTC.

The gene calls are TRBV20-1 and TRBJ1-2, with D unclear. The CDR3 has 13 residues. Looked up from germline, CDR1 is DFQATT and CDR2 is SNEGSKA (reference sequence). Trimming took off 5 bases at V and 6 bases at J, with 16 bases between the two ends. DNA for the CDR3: TGCAGTGCTCCCCACCGGGAGACGAATGGCTACACCTTC. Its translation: CSAPHRETNGYTF.

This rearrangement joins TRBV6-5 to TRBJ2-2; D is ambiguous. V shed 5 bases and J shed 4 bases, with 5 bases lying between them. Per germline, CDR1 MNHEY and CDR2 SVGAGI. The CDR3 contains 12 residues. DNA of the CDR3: TGTGCCAGCAGTCCGAGCACCGGGGAGCTGTTTTTT. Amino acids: CASSPSTGELFF.

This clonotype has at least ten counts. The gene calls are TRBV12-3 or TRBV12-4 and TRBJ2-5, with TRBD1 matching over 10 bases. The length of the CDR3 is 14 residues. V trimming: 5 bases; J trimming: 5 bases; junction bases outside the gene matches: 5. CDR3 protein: CASSRQGARETQYF. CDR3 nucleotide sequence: TGTGCCAGCAGTAGACAGGGGGCGCGGGAGACCCAGTACTTC.

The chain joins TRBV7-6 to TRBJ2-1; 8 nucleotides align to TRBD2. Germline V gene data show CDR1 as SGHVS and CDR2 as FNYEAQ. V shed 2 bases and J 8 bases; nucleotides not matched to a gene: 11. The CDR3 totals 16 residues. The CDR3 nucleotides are TGTGCCAGCAGCTTACCCGGGACTAGTCGTTCATATGAGCAGTTCTTC. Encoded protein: CASSLPGTSRSYEQFF.

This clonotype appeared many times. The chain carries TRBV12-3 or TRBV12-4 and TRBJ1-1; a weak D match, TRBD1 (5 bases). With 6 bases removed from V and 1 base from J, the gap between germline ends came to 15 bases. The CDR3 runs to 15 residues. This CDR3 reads CASSPPGGPNTEAFF. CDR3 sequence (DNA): TGTGCCAGCAGCCCCCCGGGGGGACCGAACACTGAAGCTTTCTTT.

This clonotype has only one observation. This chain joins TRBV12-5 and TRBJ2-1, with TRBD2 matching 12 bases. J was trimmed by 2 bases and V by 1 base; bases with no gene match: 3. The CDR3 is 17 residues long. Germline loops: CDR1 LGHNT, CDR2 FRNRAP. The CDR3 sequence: CASGLGLAGVAYNEQFF. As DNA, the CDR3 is TGTGCTAGTGGTTTGGGACTAGCGGGAGTGGCCTACAATGAGCAGTTCTTC.

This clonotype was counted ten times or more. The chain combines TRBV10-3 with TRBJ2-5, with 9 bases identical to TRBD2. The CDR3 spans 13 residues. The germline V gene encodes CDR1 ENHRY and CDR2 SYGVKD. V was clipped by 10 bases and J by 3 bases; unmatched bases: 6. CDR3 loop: CATLAGEEETQYF. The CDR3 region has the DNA TGTGCCACCTTAGCGGGAGAGGAAGAGACCCAGTACTTC.

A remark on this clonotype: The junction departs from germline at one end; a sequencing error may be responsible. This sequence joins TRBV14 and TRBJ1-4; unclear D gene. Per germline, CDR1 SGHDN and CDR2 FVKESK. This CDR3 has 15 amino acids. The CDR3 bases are TGTGCCAGCAGCCACTACACGACAACTAATGAAAAACGGTTTTTT. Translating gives CASSHYTTTNEKRFF.

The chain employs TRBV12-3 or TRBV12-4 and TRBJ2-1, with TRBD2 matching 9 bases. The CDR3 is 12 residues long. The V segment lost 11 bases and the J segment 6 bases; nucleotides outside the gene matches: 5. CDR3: CAGGGAPNEQFF. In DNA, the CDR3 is TGTGCCGGCGGGGGGGCCCCCAATGAGCAGTTCTTC.

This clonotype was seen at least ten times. This CDR3 is CASSLTGYIGLAVLNEQFF. The CDR3 coding sequence is TGTGCCAGCAGCTTGACAGGGTATATCGGACTAGCGGTATTGAATGAGCAGTTCTTC. V and J are TRBV7-6 and TRBJ2-1, with 10 bases matching TRBD2. Trimming removed 3 bases from V and 7 bases from J; junction bases left unmatched: 18. Looked up from germline, CDR1 is SGHVS and CDR2 is FNYEAQ. The CDR3 runs to 19 residues.

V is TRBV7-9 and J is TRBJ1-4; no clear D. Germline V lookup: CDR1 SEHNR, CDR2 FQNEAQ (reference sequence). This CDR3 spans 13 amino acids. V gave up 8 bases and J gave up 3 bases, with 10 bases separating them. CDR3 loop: CASVSWPNEKLFF. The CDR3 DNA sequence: TGTGCCAGCGTGTCCTGGCCTAATGAAAAACTGTTTTTT.

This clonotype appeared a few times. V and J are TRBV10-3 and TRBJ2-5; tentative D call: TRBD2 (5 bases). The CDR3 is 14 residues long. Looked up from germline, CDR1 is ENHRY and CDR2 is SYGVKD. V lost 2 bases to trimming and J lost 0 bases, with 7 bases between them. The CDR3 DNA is TGTGCCATCAGTGAGACGGGGTACCAAGAGACCCAGTACTTC. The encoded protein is CAISETGYQETQYF.

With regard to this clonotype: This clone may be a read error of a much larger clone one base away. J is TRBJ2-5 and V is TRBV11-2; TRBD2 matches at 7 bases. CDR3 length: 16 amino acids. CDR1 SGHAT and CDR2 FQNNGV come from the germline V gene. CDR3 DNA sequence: TGTGCCAGCAGCTTAGGGCGGCGGGGGAACCAAGAGACCCAGGACTTC. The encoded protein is CASSLGRRGNQETQDF.

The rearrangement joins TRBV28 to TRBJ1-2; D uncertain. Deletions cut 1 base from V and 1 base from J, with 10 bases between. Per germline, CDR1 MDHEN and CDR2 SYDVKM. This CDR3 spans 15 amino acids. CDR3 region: CASSLLRAVNYGYTF. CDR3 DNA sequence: TGTGCCAGCAGTTTATTGAGGGCAGTTAACTATGGCTACACCTTC.

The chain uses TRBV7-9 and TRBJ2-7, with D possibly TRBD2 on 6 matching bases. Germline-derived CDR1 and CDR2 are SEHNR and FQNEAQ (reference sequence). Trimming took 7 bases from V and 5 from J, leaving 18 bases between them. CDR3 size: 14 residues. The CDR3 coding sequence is TGTGCCAGCAACTATAGTAGCTGGAGGGACGAGCAGTACTTC. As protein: CASNYSSWRDEQYF.

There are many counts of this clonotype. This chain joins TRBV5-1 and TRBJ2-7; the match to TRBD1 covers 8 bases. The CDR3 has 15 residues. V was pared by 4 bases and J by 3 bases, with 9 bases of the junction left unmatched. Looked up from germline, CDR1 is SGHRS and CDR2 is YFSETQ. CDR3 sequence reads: CASSARTGLYYEQYF. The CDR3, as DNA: TGCGCCAGCAGCGCTCGGACAGGGTTATACTACGAGCAGTACTTC.

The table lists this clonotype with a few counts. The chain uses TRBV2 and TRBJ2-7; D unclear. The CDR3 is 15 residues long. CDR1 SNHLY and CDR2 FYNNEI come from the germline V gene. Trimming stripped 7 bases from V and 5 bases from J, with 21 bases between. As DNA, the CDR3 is TGTGCCAGCACCCCTGGGCACCATCAAAACCACGAGCAGTACTTC. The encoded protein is CASTPGHHQNHEQYF.